The rows below give T cell receptor beta chains drawn from one sample of a study of T cells in Graves' hyperthyroidism and ophthalmopathy. One entry per CDR3 protein, called by TCRdb with MiXCR from the multiplex PCR reads. The sample shows about 360,000 distinct CDR3 sequences, less than 15% of them seen only once. Sequencing was performed on blood. The receptors shown here come from a woman under 30 with Graves' hyperthyroidism. Each CDR3 is given with its conserved first and last residue. A D gene is named only where the DNA matches it firmly. Expanded clones get a size class; other rows say once, few or many, or leave the size out.

- many TRBJ1-2 TRBV7-8 CASSLVQAFGYTF TGTGCCAGCAGCTTAGTACAGGCCTTTGGCTACACCTTC
- - TRBJ2-4 TRBV19 CASSIGGRGGGAAKNIQYF TGTGCCAGTAGTATAGGCGGCAGGGGTGGAGGGGCTGCCAAAAACATTCAGTACTTC
- many TRBJ2-7 TRBV7-8 CASSFWLGRYEQYF TGTGCCAGCAGCTTTTGGCTAGGGCGCTACGAGCAGTACTTC
TRBD1 few TRBJ2-7 TRBV20-1 CSAGRTGYEQYF TGCAGTGCTGGAAGGACAGGCTACGAGCAGTACTTC
- many TRBJ2-5 TRBV7-9 CASSLASVTLVETQYF TGTGCCAGCAGCTTAGCTAGCGTTACTCTTGTGGAGACCCAGTACTTC
- few TRBJ2-7 TRBV6-1 CASSEVTQSYEQYF TGTGCCAGCAGTGAAGTGACACAATCCTACGAGCAGTACTTC
- few TRBJ1-1 TRBV3-1 CASSQEGIMNTEAFF TGTGCCAGCAGCCAAGAAGGGATCATGAACACTGAAGCTTTCTTT
- many TRBJ2-3 TRBV4-2 CASSQGSDTQYF TGTGCCAGCAGCCAAGGATCGGATACGCAGTATTTT
- few TRBJ1-1 TRBV6-2/TRBV6-3 CASTMFRNTEAFF TGTGCCAGCACTATGTTCCGGAACACTGAAGCTTTCTTT
- - TRBJ2-5 TRBV29-1 CSVVVGSQYF TGCAGCGTTGTTGTAGGGTCCCAGTACTTC
TRBD1 many TRBJ2-7 TRBV18 CASSSWDRGFDEQYF TGTGCCAGCTCCTCCTGGGACAGGGGATTCGACGAGCAGTACTTC
- - TRBJ1-1 TRBV6-1 CASRQSRAFF TGTGCCAGCAGGCAGAGCAGAGCTTTCTTT
- - TRBJ2-7 TRBV7-2 CASSFYICSVEGIHEQYF -
TRBD1 many TRBJ1-4 TRBV6-1 CASSRGQLDEKLFF TGTGCCAGCAGCCGGGGACAGCTGGATGAAAAACTGTTTTTT
- few TRBJ2-1 TRBV11-1 CASTDPGNEQFF TGTGCCAGCACCGACCCTGGGAATGAGCAGTTCTTC
- many TRBJ1-3 TRBV18 CASSRGPSGNTIYF TGTGCCAGCTCTCGAGGCCCGTCTGGAAACACCATATATTTT
- - TRBJ1-6 TRBV18 CASSPPGRGYNSPLHF TGTGCCAGCTCACCACCGGGTAGGGGCTATAATTCACCCCTCCACTTT
- few TRBJ1-6 TRBV4-3 CASSQVAGHSPLHF TGCGCCAGCAGCCAAGTGGCAGGGCATTCACCCCTCCACTTT
- many TRBJ1-1 TRBV28 CASIENWPPPTEAFF TGTGCCAGCATAGAAAATTGGCCCCCCCCAACTGAAGCTTTCTTT
- few TRBJ1-3 TRBV9 CASSARAGQVGNTIYF TGTGCCAGCAGCGCTAGAGCGGGACAAGTAGGAAACACCATATATTTT
TRBD2 many TRBJ2-3 TRBV3-1 CASSQVFPTSGGSADTQYF TGTGCCAGCAGCCAAGTGTTCCCGACTAGCGGGGGGAGCGCAGATACGCAGTATTTT
- many TRBJ2-7 TRBV6-6 CASSYSPSDRSSYEQYF TGTGCCAGCAGTTACTCCCCTTCCGACAGGAGTAGCTACGAGCAGTACTTC
TRBD1 many TRBJ1-5 TRBV20-1 CSASLARGRVVSQPQHF TGCAGTGCTAGTTTGGCCAGGGGGCGCGTAGTTAGTCAGCCCCAGCATTTT
TRBD2 many TRBJ2-7 TRBV20-1 CSAPRGLSGRFNEQYF TGCAGTGCTCCGAGAGGCTTGAGCGGGAGATTCAACGAGCAGTACTTC
- many TRBJ1-6 TRBV12-3/TRBV12-4 CASSLNAGNSPLHF TGTGCCAGCAGTTTAAATGCGGGGAATTCACCCCTCCACTTT
- many TRBJ2-3 TRBV6-1 CASSNGWESGTDTQYF TGTGCCAGCAGCAACGGGTGGGAATCCGGCACAGATACGCAGTATTTT
- - TRBJ2-3 TRBV15 CATSSGPGTDTQYF TGTGCCACCAGCTCAGGTCCTGGCACAGATACGCAGTATTTT
- many TRBJ2-2 TRBV20-1 CSASPQDAGELFF TGCAGTGCTTCGCCACAGGATGCCGGGGAGCTGTTTTTT
- many TRBJ2-2 TRBV28 CASSLSVSAGELFF TGTGCCAGCAGTCTGTCAGTATCGGCCGGGGAGCTGTTTTTT
TRBD1 - TRBJ2-3 TRBV10-1 CASSRDRGARHTQYF TGCGCCAGCAGTCGGGACAGGGGGGCGAGGCATACGCAGTATTTT
TRBD2 - TRBJ2-7 TRBV6-1 CASSYAGDYEQYF TGTGCCAGCAGTTATGCGGGAGACTACGAGCAGTACTTC
- - TRBJ1-1 TRBV7-8 CASVRSKGTEAFF TGTGCCAGCGTGCGATCGAAGGGCACTGAAGCTTTCTTT
- few TRBJ1-3 TRBV19 CASSPNRDFGNTIYF TGTGCCAGTAGTCCAAACAGGGATTTTGGAAACACCATATATTTT
- few TRBJ2-3 TRBV28 CASSLKQGVGFTNTQYF TGTGCCAGCAGTCTAAAACAGGGAGTTGGATTCACAAATACGCAGTATTTT